This entry features one T cell receptor beta chain sequence. The antigen is undetermined. After removal of 1 base from V and 6 bases from J, the junction contained 8 bases not matched to a gene. The CDR3 is 15 residues long. Looked up from germline, CDR1 is MDHEN and CDR2 is SYDVKM. By way of CD45RO/CCR7/CD25/CD127/CD95/CD27, the CD4+ regulatory, stem cell-like memory, central memory and naive cells were sorted. Each population that was sorted was more than 95% pure. Expressed TCRB transcripts were sequenced after all isolated RNA was converted to cDNA. Produced via immunoSEQ multiplex PCR; TCRdb's table is partial and in-frame only. The repertoire includes some 330,000 clones, 11% of them detected once, and around 0.015% sits in the top ten. These data originate in a study of beta chain features in type 1 diabetes. Study-level results: More deletions and fewer insertions at VDJ junctions were found in patients with type 1 diabetes. A potential PCR bias toward shorter templates would be equal in patient and control samples.

Material for sequencing was naive CD4+ T cells from blood. The chain couples TRBV28 to TRBJ2-7; 8 bases are shared with TRBD1. This receptor was identified in a woman aged 30 to 39 in good health. The CDR3 loop is CASSLLDRDGREQYF. CDR3 nucleotide sequence: TGTGCCAGCAGTTTATTGGACAGGGACGGCCGCGAGCAGTACTTC.